This record covers a single T cell receptor beta chain. At least ten counts were recorded for this clonotype. Its antigen remains undetermined. The input lacks base qualities; no much larger clone sits a single base away. The data derive from a study of regulatory T cells in long-lasting Graves disease (TCRdb year 2021). General notes on the study: Newly diagnosed Graves' disease patients had taken antithyroid drugs for less than 3 months. The study was conducted in China and was registered as a clinical trial. TCR sequencing covered 13 persistent and around 20 newly diagnosed Graves' disease patients, some 35 samples in total. Peripheral blood TCR sequencing and RNA sequencing compared persistent Graves' disease patients with newly diagnosed Graves' disease patients. Study-wide findings and limitations: More public clonotypes were shared among persistent patients (2,741) than among newly diagnosed patients (more than 900). The study examined only peripheral blood because the primary lesion, thyroid tissue, could not be accessed. Lower TCR Shannon entropy and fewer highly expanded clones were observed in persistent Graves' disease patients than in newly diagnosed patients, which suggested clonal expansion. TRBV28, TRBJ1-2 and TRBJ2-5 were preferentially used in persistent disease, while TRBV20-1 and TRBJ2-1 were favored in newly diagnosed disease. The authors acknowledged the small sample size as a limitation that may reduce accuracy. Sequencing and analysis were restricted to the TCR beta chain.

Read against the paper, the sample's time point label means: newly diagnosed GD, antithyroid drugs for less than 3 months. For both TCR sequencing and RNA sequencing, RNA was extracted from PBMCs using TRIzol. The diagnosis of Graves' disease followed American Thyroid Association guidelines. Patients for the study were recruited at an endocrinology department in Xi'an, China. From each patient, around 9 milliliters of peripheral blood was collected into an EDTA anticoagulant tube. PBMCs were isolated by Ficoll Paque Plus density gradient separation without further T cell sorting. RNA quality was checked with an Agilent 2100 Bioanalyzer and agarose gel, and concentration with a NanoDrop 2000. Library construction relied on multiplex PCR. Instrument on record: Illumina HiSeq 4000. To build TCR beta libraries, CDR3 regions were amplified by Arm-PCR using iRepertoire HTBI primers. Gel purification was performed on PCR products prior to sequencing. In the source study's methods: A total of around 59 TRBV and 14 TRBJ segments were identified across samples and were used for gene usage analysis of CDR3 amino acid clonotypes. Filtered high-quality paired reads were merged into contigs using COPE and FqMerger. Contigs were aligned with BLAST to IMGT TRBV, TRBD and TRBJ reference genes, and CDR3 was defined per IMGT. Any clonotype with a frequency above 0.1% was classified as a highly expanded clone. Shannon entropy served as the measure of repertoire diversity, while the Gini coefficient captured V-J evenness. Public clonotypes were defined as clonotypes shared by more than one individual. Using fastp at Q25 and MiXCR, TCRdb reprocessed the public reads and kept productive beta chains. Rows are unified per CDR3 protein, each entry keeping the most common DNA and genes. These V and J calls originate from TCRdb's pipeline instead of the authors' own analysis. Counted in this sample were some 560,000 distinct CDR3 sequences; roughly a sixth of them appeared once. Together, the top ten hold 20% to 30% of the sample.

CDR3 length: 15 amino acids, cysteine to phenylalanine. This entry keeps only the CDR3 DNA: 45 bases, framed from base 1. Reading the germline V gene gives CDR1 SGHAT and CDR2 FQNNGV. The trim is 5 bases for V and 5 bases for J, with a gap of 19 bases between the germline ends. The same specimen was also included in a second study, on T cells in Graves' hyperthyroidism and ophthalmopathy. Looking at the second paper: A patient counted as having stable Graves' hyperthyroidism if no progression to ophthalmopathy occurred over 18 months of follow-up. Hyperthyroidism patients were aged 18 to 65 years and newly diagnosed, with disease duration of less than 2 months. Any patient with an uncontrolled infection, another autoimmune disease, pregnancy or lactation was excluded. Clinical symptoms, serum thyroxine and TRAb, thyroid ultrasound, and orbital computed tomography formed the basis for the diagnoses. The TCR CDR3 was subjected to a first round of RT-PCR using the HTBI primer set and the Qiagen OneStep RT-PCR kit. Most expanded thyroid clonotypes (frequency above 0.001) were also detected in blood, suggesting blood repertoires may reflect thyroid immune responses. A 13 V-J signature model separated ophthalmopathy from stable hyperthyroidism, with roughly 88% sensitivity and 81% to 83% specificity in cross-validation and 80%/75% in testing. In validation, progression to ophthalmopathy was predicted by the model with almost 71% sensitivity and roughly 72% specificity, a median of roughly 6.4 months before onset. To identify distinguishing TCR V-J signatures, a discovery cohort of 90 to 100 patients was used, comprising 40 to 45 with Graves' ophthalmopathy and some 60 with stable Graves' hyperthyroidism. Whether ophthalmopathy could be predicted prospectively was tested in an independent validation cohort made up of 18 to 20 hyperthyroidism patients plus 17 patients who later progressed to ophthalmopathy. The approximately 95 discovery patients were divided at random into training and test sets in a 7:3 ratio. Thyroid tissue and blood T-cell repertoires from more than 5 Graves' hyperthyroidism patients were also compared in the study. After sampling, hyperthyroidism patients received methimazole starting at 30 mg daily, and ophthalmopathy patients received high-dose intravenous methylprednisolone. Libraries were constructed in a second round of multiplex PCR, after which size selection and purification were performed. Paired-end sequencing of the libraries was performed with 100 bp reads on an Illumina HiSeq2000. Raw data were processed with SOAPnuke, discarding reads with adapters, uncalled bases, mean Phred below 15, or no exact constant-primer or identifier match. High-quality paired reads were merged with COPE v1.2.5, and unique nucleotide sequences were defined as clonotypes. MiTCR v1.1 was used to align clonotypes to the IMGT TRBV, TRBD and TRBJ reference segments. The analysis included only V-J combinations with a frequency above 0.0001, which together covered 98% to 99.2% of the repertoires. The TCS score was defined as the ratio of F50 (clonal expansion) to E x V (chaos), calculated using BLOSUM62-based TCRdist between CDR3 peptides within each V-J. Welch's t-statistics and random forest reduced 450 to 600 V-J features to fewer than 15, which were used in a naive Bayes classifier (R e1071). Sample size was not statistically predetermined, and blinding of investigators to group allocation was not performed. The paper reports TCR Vbeta CDR3 sequencing of about 140 peripheral blood samples: some 41 ophthalmopathy, about 75 hyperthyroidism and 17 progressor patients.

Sequencing was performed on peripheral blood mononuclear cells (PBMCs), taken at new diagnosis, from a patient treated with antithyroid drugs. The clonotype was recovered from a woman aged 35 to 59 with Graves disease. Donor details come from another sample of the same person, matched by shared clones. The chain is encoded by TRBV11-2 joined to TRBJ2-7; too little of a D gene remains to name it. The nucleotides are TGTGCCAGCAGCGCCCCGTCGTTTACGTTGCACGAGCAGTACTTC. It codes for CASSAPSFTLHEQYF.